A selection of T cell receptor beta chains follows, all from one sample in a study of radiation and T cells in renal cell carcinoma. The table came from immunoSEQ multiplex PCR; TCRdb's copy has only in-frame clones and leaves some out. In the table there are 150,000 to 180,000 clones, about nine tenths of which are singletons. Sequenced material: blood, taken from a patient whose treatment included radiotherapy and nephrectomy. Receptors were obtained from a woman between 50 and 59 years old with renal cell carcinoma. CDR3s include the opening cysteine and the closing phenylalanine or tryptophan. A D gene is named only where the DNA matches it firmly. The listing skips clone size in some rows; elsewhere it reads once, few, many or a size class.

j_call v_call d_call clone_size cdr3_nt cdr3_aa
TRBJ1-5 TRBV18 . . TGTGCCAGCTCCCCTGGCCCGAACCCCAATCAGCCCCAGCATTTT CASSPGPNPNQPQHF
TRBJ2-5 TRBV2 TRBD2 few TGTGCCAGCAGTGCGGGGACTAGCCTAGAGACCCAGTACTTC CASSAGTSLETQYF
TRBJ1-1 TRBV18 . few TGTGCCAGCTCACCGGTGGGGGACACTGAAGCTTTCTTT CASSPVGDTEAFF
TRBJ2-1 TRBV5-1 TRBD2 many TGCGCCAGCAGCTTGAGTATTGTGTCTAGCGGATACAATGAGCAGTTCTTC CASSLSIVSSGYNEQFF
TRBJ2-2 TRBV7-2 TRBD1 . TGTGCCAGCAGCCCCGGGACAGCTAACACCGGGGAGCTGTTTTTT CASSPGTANTGELFF
TRBJ1-1 TRBV6-1 TRBD1 . TGTGCCAGCGAGGGCAGGGGGCTACCTGAAGCTTTCTTT CASEGRGLPEAFF
TRBJ1-1 TRBV4-3 . few TGCGCCAGCAGCCAAGATAACGGACGGTCTATGGCAGCTTTCTTT CASSQDNGRSMAAFF
TRBJ2-2 TRBV5-8 TRBD1 once TGTGCCACCCGGGACAGGTACACCGGGGAGCTGTTTTTT CATRDRYTGELFF
TRBJ1-2 TRBV5-5 . . TGTGCCAGCAGCTTGCTTGAGGTCCGGGGCGGCTACACCTTC CASSLLEVRGGYTF
TRBJ1-4 TRBV2 . . TGTGCCAGCAGTCGACAGCCTGCAACTAATGAAAAACTGTTTTTT CASSRQPATNEKLFF
TRBJ2-7 TRBV13 . . TGTGCCAGCAGGCCTCCAATGGCCTACGAGCAGTACTTC CASRPPMAYEQYF
TRBJ2-2 TRBV13 . . TGTGCCAGCAGCTTGTGGGGACTCTCGAACACCGGGGAGCTGTTTTTT CASSLWGLSNTGELFF
TRBJ1-5 TRBV28 . . TGTTCTGCAGGGGTGCATCAGCCCCAGCATTTT CSAGVHQPQHF
TRBJ2-6 TRBV5-8 TRBD1 . TGTGCCAGCAGCCCGGGACAGGTTTTAATTTCTGGGGCCAACGTCCTGACTTTC CASSPGQVLISGANVLTF
TRBJ2-3 TRBV6-1 . . TGTGCCAGCAGTGATGCTGGGGGCACAGATACGCAGTATTTT CASSDAGGTDTQYF
TRBJ2-7 TRBV6-5 TRBD2 . TGTGCCAGCAGTTACGACCTAGCGGGGCACGAGCAGTACTTC CASSYDLAGHEQYF
TRBJ2-3 TRBV6-5 TRBD1 . TGTGCCAGCAGTTATTTGGACAGGGCCGGAGATACGCAGTATTTT CASSYLDRAGDTQYF
TRBJ1-6 TRBV9 . . TGTGCCAGCACGTCGAGCTCCTATAATTCACCCCTCCACTTT CASTSSSYNSPLHF
TRBJ2-2 TRBV11-3 . . TGTGCCAGCAGCTTAGGGAGTGGCCCCGGGGAGCTGTTTTTT CASSLGSGPGELFF
TRBJ1-3 TRBV7-6 . . TGTGCCAGCAGCGCACAGGGACCTGGAAACACCATATATTTT CASSAQGPGNTIYF
TRBJ2-5 TRBV6-1 . . TGTGCCAGCAGTGAACTGAGGGGTAGGGAGACCCAGTACTTC CASSELRGRETQYF
TRBJ2-3 TRBV7-3 . . TGTGCCAGCAGCGCCGCTCTTGCCACAGATACGCAGTATTTT CASSAALATDTQYF
TRBJ2-7 TRBV7-2 . . TGTGCCAGCAGCTCCGGAGGGGACAGATACTACGAGCAGTACTTC CASSSGGDRYYEQYF
TRBJ2-5 TRBV7-6 TRBD2 . TGTGCCAGCAGCTTTAGCGGGGGGTCTCAAGAGACCCAGTACTTC CASSFSGGSQETQYF
TRBJ2-3 TRBV19 . . TGTGCCAGTAGAAAAGGGTGGGGCACAGATACGCAGTATTTT CASRKGWGTDTQYF
TRBJ2-1 TRBV7-2 . . TGTGCCAGCAGCTCCAAGCGGTTCGCATCCTCCTACAATGAGCAGTTCTTC CASSSKRFASSYNEQFF
TRBJ1-2 TRBV7-9 . . TGTGCCAGCAGCTGGGCGGGGGAAGGCGGCTACACCTTC CASSWAGEGGYTF